The 26 T cell receptor beta chains in this list originate from one sample, sequenced in a study of tumor-infiltrating lymphocytes in localized non-small cell lung cancer. Some clones are missing from TCRdb's copy, which holds only in-frame ones; the method was immunoSEQ multiplex PCR. Of about 24,000 clones in the sample, approximately 64% were seen once. Material for sequencing was lung tumor tissue. The receptors stem from a human donor with non-small cell lung cancer.

This clone turned up a few times. The chain combines TRBV5-1 with TRBJ1-2; D is undetermined. Deletions cut 0 bases from V and 2 bases from J, with 8 bases between. The CDR3 contains 14 residues. From germline, CDR1 is SGHRS and CDR2 YFSETQ. CDR3 loop: CASSLVPTNYGYTF. In DNA, the CDR3 is TGCGCCAGCAGCTTGGTTCCAACGAACTATGGCTACACCTTC.

The chain links TRBV5-1 to TRBJ2-4; D perhaps matches TRBD1 (5 bases). Trimming cost V 3 bases and J 8 bases, with 15 bases left between them. The germline V gene encodes CDR1 SGHRS and CDR2 YFSETQ. CDR3 length: 14 amino acids. The CDR3 DNA is TGCGCCAGCAGCTCAGCCAGGGAAGGAGACATTCAGTACTTC. Protein: CASSSAREGDIQYF.

This clone was seen more than once but under ten times. This chain uses TRBV6-5 with TRBJ2-7; D perhaps matches TRBD1 (6 bases). There are 11 residues in the CDR3. Trimming left V 7 bases short and J 6 bases short, with 10 bases between. The V gene's germline CDR1 is MNHEY and CDR2 SVGAGI. CDR3: CASNRVGEQYF. The DNA of the CDR3 is TGTGCCAGCAACAGGGTTGGCGAGCAGTACTTC.

The V call is TRBV2, the J call TRBJ2-7, with TRBD1 matching 8 bases. The CDR3 is 13 amino acids. Germline values: CDR1 SNHLY, CDR2 FYNNEI. V lost 8 bases, J lost 2 bases, and 5 bases stayed unmatched. DNA for the CDR3: TGTGCCAGCGGCCGGGACAGGCCCTACGAGCAGTACTTC. Protein: CASGRDRPYEQYF.

The V and J genes are TRBV5-1 and TRBJ2-3, with no clear D. CDR1 and CDR2 (germline): SGHRS, YFSETQ. The CDR3 is 14 residues long. Trimming removed 0 bases from V and 0 bases from J, with 5 bases in between. The CDR3 nucleotides are TGCGCCAGCAGCTTGGCGCGCAGCACAGATACGCAGTATTTT. Amino acids: CASSLARSTDTQYF.

This clone turned up a few times. The chain has TRBV6-1 and TRBJ1-5; D unresolved. Germline V gene data show CDR1 as MNHNS and CDR2 as SASEGT. Deletions cut 3 bases from V and 6 bases from J, with 9 bases between. The CDR3 has 13 amino acids. CDR3 nucleotides: TGTGCCAGCAGTGACATGCGGAGTCAGCCCCAGCATTTT. Its translation is CASSDMRSQPQHF.

This rearrangement joins TRBV15 to TRBJ1-2; D might be TRBD1 (5 bases). The V and J ends lost 5 bases and 8 bases respectively, with 15 bases between them. The CDR3 is 13 amino acids. The germline gives CDR1 LNHNV, CDR2 YYDKDF (reference sequence). CDR3 sequence: CATSVPRAEGYTF. In DNA form, the CDR3 reads TGTGCCACCAGCGTTCCCAGGGCGGAAGGCTACACCTTC.

J is TRBJ2-7 and V is TRBV19; no firm D call. With 6 bases removed from V and 2 bases from J, the gap between germline ends came to 17 bases. The CDR3 is 15 residues long. Germline V gives CDR1 LNHDA, CDR2 SQIVND (reference sequence). In DNA, the CDR3 is TGTGCCAGTAGCCAAGAGGCAGGCCCTACCTACGAGCAGTACTTC. Its protein is CASSQEAGPTYEQYF. The variable domain in full, with the rest retrieved from reference TRBV19 and TRBJ2-7, is DGGITQSPKYLFRKEGQNVTLSCEQNLNHDAMYWYRQDPGQGLRLIYYSQIVNDFQKGDIAEGYSVSREKKESFPLTVTSAQKNPTAFYLCASSQEAGPTYEQYFGPGTRLTVT.

The chain employs TRBV9 and TRBJ2-1, with a tentative D call TRBD2 (6 bases). The CDR3 spans 19 residues. V was trimmed by 0 bases and J by 2 bases, leaving 21 bases between them. Germline values: CDR1 SGDLS, CDR2 YYNGEE. CDR3 bases: TGTGCCAGCAGCGTAGATCCAGAATGGCGGGATGGAGCCTACAATGAGCAGTTCTTC. Its translation is CASSVDPEWRDGAYNEQFF.

This clone appeared a single time. The chain has TRBV6-5 and TRBJ2-7; no reliable D call. The CDR3 length is 12 residues. V lost 6 bases and J lost 6, with 12 bases in between. CDR1 is MNHEY and CDR2 is SVGAGI in the germline V gene. The CDR3 region has the DNA TGTGCCAGCAGCCGCCCCGGTAGCGAGCAGTACTTC. Translation gives CASSRPGSEQYF.

There are a few counts of this clone. This chain uses TRBV7-3 with TRBJ2-1; D possibly corresponds to TRBD2 (5 bases). The CDR3 loop spans 15 amino acids. Between the trimmed V and J ends, which lost 3 bases and 0 bases, there was a span of 9 bases. Looked up from germline, CDR1 is SGHTA and CDR2 is FQGTGA. The CDR3 nucleotides are TGTGCCAGCAGCTTGATGGGGAGCTCCTACAATGAGCAGTTCTTC. It yields the protein CASSLMGSSYNEQFF.

V is TRBV18 and J is TRBJ1-1; D not certain. The CDR3 has 15 residues. CDR1 and CDR2 from the germline V gene are KGHSH and LQKENI. The V end was cut by 0 bases, the J end by 4 bases, with 12 bases between. The CDR3 protein is CASSPPSQSTTEAFF. CDR3 DNA sequence: TGTGCCAGCTCACCACCGAGTCAGAGCACCACTGAAGCTTTCTTT.

V and J are TRBV7-2 and TRBJ1-1; D is unresolved. The germline gives CDR1 SGHTA, CDR2 FQGNSA. This CDR3 region has 14 residues. The germline V and J ends were trimmed by 0 bases and 3 bases, with 8 bases remaining between them. The CDR3 region has the DNA TGTGCCAGCAGCTTAGCGTCTTCTTACACTGAAGCTTTCTTT. This sequence encodes CASSLASSYTEAFF.

The chain carries TRBV5-1 and TRBJ2-1; TRBD1 aligns across 7 bases. Germline V lookup: CDR1 SGHRS, CDR2 YFSETQ. The CDR3 length is 13 residues. Trimming at V came to 6 bases and at J to 7 bases, leaving 7 bases not matched to a gene. The CDR3 region is CASMAQGINEQFF. CDR3 bases: TGCGCCAGCATGGCACAGGGGATTAATGAGCAGTTCTTC.

This chain joins TRBV2 and TRBJ2-7; D gene unclear. This CDR3 is built from 14 residues. The V end lost 6 bases, the J end lost 1 base, and 13 bases lay between the germline ends. Germline assignment: CDR1 SNHLY and CDR2 FYNNEI. CDR3 sequence reads: CASSQPPRSYEQYF. CDR3 DNA sequence: TGTGCCAGCAGCCAGCCACCACGGTCCTACGAGCAGTACTTC.

The chain recombines TRBV7-2 with TRBJ2-1; 8 bases map to TRBD2. Germline values: CDR1 SGHTA, CDR2 FQGNSA. CDR3 length: 18 residues. The V segment lost 5 bases and the J segment 2 bases; nucleotides outside the gene matches: 14. In DNA form, the CDR3 reads TGTGCCAGCAGCCCAAAACCCCACCCGCGGGAGGCCTACAATGAGCAGTTCTTC. Translation gives CASSPKPHPREAYNEQFF.

This clone was seen a handful of times. The chain recombines TRBV27 with TRBJ2-2; maybe TRBD1 (6 bases). Germline CDR1 and CDR2: MNHEY and SMNVEV (reference sequence). CDR3 length: 17 residues. The V end was cut by 10 bases, the J end by 0 bases, with 21 bases between. The CDR3 DNA reads TGTGCCACCTCCTCGAGAGGGGGTTATCCGAACACCGGGGAGCTGTTTTTT. Protein product: CATSSRGGYPNTGELFF.

This clone was counted a few times. The chain has TRBV27 and TRBJ1-2; 8 positions match TRBD1. CDR1 is MNHEY, CDR2 SMNVEV, per germline (reference sequence). The trim removed 2 bases at V and 7 bases at J, leaving 9 bases unmatched. This CDR3 contains 15 residues. In nucleotides, the CDR3 is TGTGCCAGCAGTTTAGATTCAGGGGGCCGTAGTGGCTACACCTTC. Translated, it gives CASSLDSGGRSGYTF.

This clone was found a few times. This sequence joins TRBV5-1 and TRBJ2-7, with 8 bases aligning to TRBD2. Germline assignment: CDR1 SGHRS and CDR2 YFSETQ. The CDR3 length is 15 residues. V shed 1 base and J 2 bases; nucleotides not matched to a gene: 5. In DNA, the CDR3 is TGCGCCAGCAGCTTGTTGCCGGGAGGGACCTACGAGCAGTACTTC. Protein: CASSLLPGGTYEQYF.

The CDR3 DNA sequence: TGCGCCAGCAGCTCGGATATGGGAGTTGAGGATGAGCAGTTCTTC. This sequence encodes CASSSDMGVEDEQFF. The V gene is TRBV5-1, the J gene TRBJ2-1; a possible D gene is TRBD2 (5 bases). Germline CDR1 reads SGHRS; CDR2 reads YFSETQ. This CDR3 spans 15 amino acids. V was trimmed by 3 bases and J by 8 bases, leaving 18 bases between them.

This clone was found a few times. The V gene is TRBV6-6, the J gene TRBJ1-2, with D tentatively TRBD1 (6 bases). This CDR3 is 16 amino acids long. CDR1 and CDR2 (germline): MNHNY, SVGAGI (reference sequence). V was shortened by 6 bases and J by 1 base, with 18 bases between the two germline ends. CDR3: CASSPRNRALNYGYTF. CDR3 nucleotide sequence: TGTGCCAGCAGCCCCCGAAACAGGGCCCTTAACTATGGCTACACCTTC.

This chain joins TRBV2 and TRBJ1-4; D is undetermined. CDR1 is SNHLY, CDR2 FYNNEI, per germline. Trimming cost V 1 base and J 7 bases, with 4 bases left between them. CDR3 length equals 12 residues. Written as DNA, the CDR3 is TGTGCCAGCAGTGAAGGGGGTGAAAAACTGTTTTTT. It yields the protein CASSEGGEKLFF. The variable domain in full, with the rest retrieved from reference TRBV2 and TRBJ1-4, is EPEVTQTPSHQVTQMGQEVILRCVPISNHLYFYWYRQILGQKVEFLVSFYNNEISEKSEIFDDQFSVERPDGSNFTLKIRSTKLEDSAMYFCASSEGGEKLFFGSGTQLSVL.

The V gene is TRBV6-1, the J gene TRBJ1-5; D not certain. The CDR3 loop spans 15 amino acids. Between the trimmed V and J ends, which lost 1 base and 5 bases, there was a span of 12 bases. Germline V gene lookup returns CDR1 MNHNS and CDR2 SASEGT. As DNA, the CDR3 is TGTGCCAGCAGTGAAGTAGGGTCGGATTATCAGCCCCAGCATTTT. It specifies CASSEVGSDYQPQHF.

This chain uses TRBV11-2 with TRBJ1-1; D possibly corresponds to TRBD1 (6 bases). CDR1 is SGHAT, CDR2 FQNNGV, per germline. CDR3 length: 14 residues. V was cut by 3 bases and J by 5 bases, with 13 bases left in between. The CDR3 region has the DNA TGTGCCAGCAGCTTTACGGGGGCGGGGACTGAAGCTTTCTTT. Translated: CASSFTGAGTEAFF.

The chain's CDR3 is CASSIKADTYEQYF. For the CDR3, the DNA is TGTGCCAGTAGTATAAAAGCGGACACCTACGAGCAGTACTTC. The rearrangement uses TRBV19 and TRBJ2-7; D may be TRBD1 or TRBD2 (5 bases each). This CDR3 spans 14 amino acids. V dropped 2 bases and J dropped 2 bases, with 10 bases sitting between them. Germline assignment: CDR1 LNHDA and CDR2 SQIVND (reference sequence).

The chain combines TRBV11-2 with TRBJ1-4; 7 bases are a match to TRBD1. Germline V gene lookup returns CDR1 SGHAT and CDR2 FQNNGV. CDR3 length equals 15 residues. Trimming at V came to 5 bases and at J to 7 bases, leaving 10 bases not matched to a gene. The DNA for the CDR3 is TGTGCCAGCAGCCCCCTGACAGGGTCTCGTGAAAAACTGTTTTTT. It specifies CASSPLTGSREKLFF. The full variable domain, its missing parts supplied by reference TRBV11-2 and TRBJ1-4, is EAGVAQSPRYKIIEKRQSVAFWCNPISGHATLYWYQQILGQGPKLLIQFQNNGVVDDSQLPKDRFSAERLKGVDSTLKIQPAKLEDSAVYLCASSPLTGSREKLFFGSGTQLSVL.